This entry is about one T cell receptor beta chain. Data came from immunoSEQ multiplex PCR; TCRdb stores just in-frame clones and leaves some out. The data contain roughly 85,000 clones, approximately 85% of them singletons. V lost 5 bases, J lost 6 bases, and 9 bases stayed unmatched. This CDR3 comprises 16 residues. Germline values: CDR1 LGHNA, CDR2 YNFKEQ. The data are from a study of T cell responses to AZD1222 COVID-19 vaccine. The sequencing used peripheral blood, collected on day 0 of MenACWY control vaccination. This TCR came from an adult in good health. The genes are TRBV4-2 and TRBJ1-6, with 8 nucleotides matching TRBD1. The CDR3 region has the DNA TGTGCCAGCAGCTCCACGACGGACAGGGCTAATTCACCCCTCCACTTT. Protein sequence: CASSSTTDRANSPLHF.